This T cell receptor beta chain was recorded in a study of identical twins. Whole-study results and caveats: Carriage of fewer insertions was seen in abundant cord blood beta clonotypes, whereas memory repertoires showed none.

Each CDR3 protein is one row after TCRdb ran MiXCR on the 5' RACE reads. This table holds roughly 290,000 distinct CDR3 sequences, more than 8% found once. In this sample, this clonotype turned up a few times. Antigen unknown. A much larger clone differs from this one at a single base, so this may be a read error. These data were also filed under a second study, of yellow fever vaccine responses in identical twins.

This TCR came from a woman under 30 in good health. The sample was CD8+ T cells sorted from blood.

The CDR3 nucleotides read TGCGCCAGCAGCCAAGGTCCCCAGACAGGAGTAGGAGATACGCAGTATTTT. Translating it yields CASSQGPQTGVGDTQYF. This chain connects TRBV4-3 to TRBJ2-3; tentative D call: TRBD1 (6 bases). Germline V gene data show CDR1 as LGHNA and CDR2 as YSLEER. V shed 1 base and J shed 5 bases, with 19 bases lying between them. This CDR3 comprises 17 residues.